This paragraph covers one T cell receptor (beta chain) sequence. The sample belongs to a study of blood T cell repertoires in COVID-19. As for the study in general: In each case, the material was cDNA or gDNA derived from T cells, B-cell-depleted T cells, or PBMCs.

Germline CDR1 reads SEHNR; CDR2 reads FQNEAQ (reference sequence). With 5 bases clipped from V and 1 base from J, the junction kept 3 bases outside the gene matches. This CDR3 spans 14 amino acids. Clones were read by immunoSEQ multiplex PCR, and TCRdb kept only the in-frame ones, dropping some. The sample comprises about 130,000 clones, around 83% of which are singletons, and about a sixth rests with the top ten. The sequenced sample was PBMCs or T cells enriched from blood (not recorded which). The chain is built from TRBV7-9 and TRBJ1-1; the match to TRBD1 covers 8 bases. The clonotype was recovered from a man aged 30-40 years who had recovered from COVID-19. The CDR3 nucleotides read TGTGCCAGCAGCCCCAGGGGGCCGAACACTGAAGCTTTCTTT. This encodes CASSPRGPNTEAFF.